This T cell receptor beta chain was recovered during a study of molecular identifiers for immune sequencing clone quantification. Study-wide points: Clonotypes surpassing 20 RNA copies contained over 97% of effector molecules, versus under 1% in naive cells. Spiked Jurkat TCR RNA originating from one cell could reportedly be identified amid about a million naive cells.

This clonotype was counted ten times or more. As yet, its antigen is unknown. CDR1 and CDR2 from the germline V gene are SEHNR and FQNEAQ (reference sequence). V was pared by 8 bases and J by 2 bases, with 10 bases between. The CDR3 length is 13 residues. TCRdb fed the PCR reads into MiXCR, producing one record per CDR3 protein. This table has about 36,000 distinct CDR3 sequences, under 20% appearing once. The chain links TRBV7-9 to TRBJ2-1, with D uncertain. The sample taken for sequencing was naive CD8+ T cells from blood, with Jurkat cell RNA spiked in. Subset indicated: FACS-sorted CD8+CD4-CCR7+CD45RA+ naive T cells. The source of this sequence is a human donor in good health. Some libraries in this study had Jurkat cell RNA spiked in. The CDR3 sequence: CASEHGTYNEQFF. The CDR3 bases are TGTGCCAGCGAGCACGGAACCTACAATGAGCAGTTCTTC.